These 32 T cell receptor beta chains came from one sample sequenced in a study of T cells after yellow fever vaccination. TCRdb processed the 5' RACE reads anew with MiXCR; each CDR3 protein has one entry. The sample lists hundreds of thousands of distinct CDR3 sequences; 3.6% were seen once. The source material was PBMCs, sampled on the day of the yellow fever booster vaccination. The receptors come from a man younger than 35 who received the YFV17D yellow fever vaccine.

This clonotype came up many times. The CDR3 DNA reads TGCAGTGCTAGAGATCCAGGGACTAGCCGCGAGCAGTACGTC. Translation gives CSARDPGTSREQYV. The rearrangement links TRBV20-1 to TRBJ2-7; TRBD2 matches at 9 bases. Losses at the gene ends were 0 bases for V and 6 bases for J; bases not matched to a gene: 6. The CDR3 is made up of 14 amino acids. CDR1 is DFQATT and CDR2 is SNEGSKA in the germline V gene (reference sequence).

The chain joins TRBV4-1 to TRBJ1-1; D uncertain. Trimming pared 1 base from V and 1 base from J, leaving 4 bases between. CDR3 length: 13 residues. Germline V gene lookup returns CDR1 MGHRA and CDR2 YSYEKL. The CDR3 loop reads CASSQVGNTEAFF. In DNA form, the CDR3 reads TGCGCCAGCAGCCAAGTTGGGAACACTGAAGCTTTCTTT.

This sequence joins TRBV10-3 and TRBJ2-1; D may be TRBD1 or TRBD2 (6 bases each). The germline V gene encodes CDR1 ENHRY and CDR2 SYGVKD. Trimming cost V 6 bases and J 1 base, with 10 bases left between them. CDR3 length: 14 residues. This chain's CDR3 is CAIREGGSYNEQFF. Written as DNA, the CDR3 is TGTGCCATCAGGGAGGGGGGTTCCTACAATGAGCAGTTCTTC.

The table lists this clonotype with many counts. The rearrangement links TRBV7-9 to TRBJ2-1; 10 bases agree with TRBD2. The CDR3 consists of 14 residues. The V gene end was trimmed by 10 bases and the J gene end by 9 bases; junction bases not matched to a gene: 12. The V gene's germline CDR1 is SEHNR and CDR2 FQNEAQ (reference sequence). The CDR3 sequence is CAIFPQRGGPEQFF. CDR3 nucleotide sequence: TGTGCCATCTTTCCCCAGCGGGGGGGCCCTGAGCAGTTCTTC.

This chain joins TRBV4-2 and TRBJ2-7; possible D gene TRBD2, 6 bases. Germline lookup yields CDR1 LGHNA and CDR2 YNFKEQ. The CDR3 covers 14 residues. V was clipped by 4 bases and J by 4 bases, with 14 bases between them. CDR3 region: CASSPSGDLYEQYF. In nucleotides, the CDR3 is TGTGCCAGCAGCCCATCGGGGGACCTTTACGAGCAGTACTTC.

This clonotype was counted at least ten times. The chain has TRBV5-1 and TRBJ2-7; D gene ambiguous. This CDR3 has 16 amino acids. CDR1 is SGHRS and CDR2 is YFSETQ in the germline V gene. V was clipped by 2 bases and J by 0 bases, with 15 bases between them. The CDR3 is CASSFHTGFLSYEQYF. CDR3 bases: TGCGCCAGCAGCTTTCATACCGGATTCCTCTCCTACGAGCAGTACTTC.

V usage is TRBV20-1 and J usage is TRBJ2-4; 7 bases align to TRBD2. The germline V gene has CDR1 DFQATT and CDR2 SNEGSKA (reference sequence). J was trimmed by 6 bases and V by 5 bases; bases with no gene match: 7. The CDR3 loop spans 13 amino acids. The CDR3: CSAPLAGSNIQYF. In nucleotides, the CDR3 is TGCAGTGCTCCCTTAGCGGGTTCAAACATTCAGTACTTC.

This clonotype has a handful of counts. This may stem from a read error, because a much larger clone lies one nucleotide away. This sequence joins TRBV20-1 and TRBJ1-6; 8 bases are a match to TRBD1. Germline trimming cut 5 bases from V and 7 bases from J; bases unmatched to any gene: 7. In germline, CDR1 is DFQATT, CDR2 SNEGSKA (reference sequence). CDR3 length: 14 amino acids. Here the CDR3 reads CSAWDRWDNSPLHF. The CDR3 DNA reads as TGCAGTGCTTGGGACAGGTGGGACAATTCACCCCTCCACTTT.

This clonotype was found many times. The chain combines TRBV7-8 with TRBJ1-5; D unclear. The CDR3 is 16 amino acids. The germline gives CDR1 SGHVS, CDR2 FQNEAQ. V dropped 8 bases and J dropped 5 bases, with 22 bases sitting between them. CDR3 amino acids: CASGLGNGLIDQPQHF. The CDR3 coding sequence is TGTGCCAGCGGGTTGGGAAATGGGCTCATAGATCAGCCCCAGCATTTT.

The V gene is TRBV11-1, the J gene TRBJ1-1, with unresolved D. The CDR3 loop spans 14 amino acids. V was clipped by 2 bases and J by 1 base, with 8 bases between them. CDR1 and CDR2 (germline): SGHAT, FQDESV (reference sequence). The CDR3 sequence is CASSLMARNTEAFF. CDR3 coding DNA: TGTGCCAGCAGCTTAATGGCCAGGAACACTGAAGCTTTCTTT.

This clonotype came up many times. The rearrangement joins TRBV6-6 to TRBJ1-2; 10 positions agree with TRBD1. Trimming at V came to 2 bases and at J to 4 bases, leaving 1 base not matched to a gene. Germline V lookup: CDR1 MNHNY, CDR2 SVGAGI (reference sequence). The CDR3 loop spans 14 amino acids. The DNA for the CDR3 is TGTGCCAGCAGTTACGGACAGGGGGGCTATGGCTACACCTTC. Translated: CASSYGQGGYGYTF.

The table lists this clonotype with many counts. This chain connects TRBV29-1 to TRBJ2-1; D gene ambiguous. Trimming left V 7 bases short and J 4 bases short, with 17 bases between. CDR1 SQVTM and CDR2 ANQGSEA come from the germline V gene. The CDR3 sequence is 14 residues long. CDR3 DNA: TGCAGCGCTTGGACCACACTTGCTTACAATGAGCAGTTCTTC. This gives the protein CSAWTTLAYNEQFF.

The chain joins TRBV19 to TRBJ1-2; D is undetermined. V lost 3 bases to trimming and J lost 4 bases, with 12 bases between them. The germline gives CDR1 LNHDA, CDR2 SQIVND (reference sequence). The CDR3 consists of 14 residues. The CDR3 DNA sequence: TGTGCCAGTAGTATTCCGATTGGTTCCTATGGCTACACCTTC. Its translation is CASSIPIGSYGYTF.

In this sample, this clonotype turned up a few times. This chain links TRBV30 with TRBJ2-5; 7 bases are shared with TRBD2. The CDR3 has 14 amino acids. V was clipped by 0 bases and J by 4 bases; unmatched bases: 5. The germline CDR1 and CDR2 sequences are GTSNPN and SVGIG (reference sequence). CDR3 amino acids: CAWSVGSGRETQYF. The CDR3 coding sequence is TGTGCCTGGAGTGTTGGTAGCGGGCGAGAGACCCAGTACTTC.

This clonotype came up a few times. The CDR3 region has the DNA TGTGCCACCAGAGCGGTTTCCGATACGCAGTATTTT. Translation: CATRAVSDTQYF. The chain joins TRBV15 to TRBJ2-3; TRBD2 might be the D (5 bases). The germline V gene has CDR1 LNHNV and CDR2 YYDKDF (reference sequence). The germline V and J ends were trimmed by 6 bases and 6 bases, with 10 bases remaining between them. The CDR3 loop spans 12 amino acids.

This clonotype was detected once. Likely a read error: the CDR3 ends without its conserved phenylalanine or tryptophan. This chain links TRBV28 with TRBJ1-5; 8 bases are a match to TRBD1. CDR1 MDHEN and CDR2 SYDVKM come from the germline V gene. Trimming at V came to 7 bases and at J to 6 bases, leaving 8 bases not matched to a gene. This CDR3 has 14 amino acids. The CDR3 DNA follows: TGTGCCAGCATCATCACAGGGACAGGTCAGCCCCAGCATATT. It yields the protein CASIITGTGQPQHI.

The chain combines TRBV10-3 with TRBJ2-5; 10 bases fit TRBD1. The CDR3 length is 14 residues. Germline V lookup: CDR1 ENHRY, CDR2 SYGVKD. The J segment lost 7 bases and the V segment lost 6 bases, leaving 8 bases of the junction unmatched. CDR3 amino acids: CAISPIGTGVTQYF. The CDR3 region has the DNA TGTGCCATCAGCCCCATAGGGACAGGGGTGACCCAGTACTTC.

This clonotype has just a few counts. This chain connects TRBV28 to TRBJ2-5; 7 nucleotides align to TRBD1. Germline assignment: CDR1 MDHEN and CDR2 SYDVKM. The trim removed 5 bases at V and 5 bases at J, leaving 11 bases unmatched. The CDR3 extends over 15 amino acids. CDR3 region: CASSPPTGMVETQYF. CDR3 sequence (DNA): TGTGCCAGCAGTCCCCCGACAGGGATGGTTGAGACCCAGTACTTC.

The gene calls are TRBV2 and TRBJ2-1; D is unresolved. There are 13 residues in the CDR3. Deletions cut 7 bases from V and 3 bases from J, with 10 bases between. Germline loops: CDR1 SNHLY, CDR2 FYNNEI. The CDR3: CASTSTNYNEQFF. In DNA, the CDR3 is TGTGCCAGCACATCGACCAACTACAATGAGCAGTTCTTC.

This clonotype was recorded many times. The V gene is TRBV7-2, the J gene TRBJ2-5, with TRBD2 identical over 10 bases. CDR3 size: 15 residues. V lost 5 bases to trimming and J lost 13 bases; unmatched junction nucleotides: 16. Germline V CDR1 and CDR2: SGHTA, FQGNSA. CDR3 in DNA: TGTGCCAGCAGCAGAAGGCTAGCGGGGGAGCCTCGCCCGTACTTC. Encoded protein: CASSRRLAGEPRPYF.

This clonotype was counted ten times or more. The chain combines TRBV7-2 with TRBJ2-3, with D possibly matching TRBD2 (6 bases). V lost 5 bases and J lost 3, with 15 bases in between. Germline V gene sequence: CDR1 SGHTA, CDR2 FQGNSA. The length of the CDR3 is 15 residues. The DNA for the CDR3 is TGTGCCAGCAGCGCCCCGGGAGCCTTAACAGATACGCAGTATTTT. Translation gives CASSAPGALTDTQYF. Variable domain in full (rest from reference TRBV7-2 and TRBJ2-3): GAGVSQSPSNKVTEKGKDVELRCDPISGHTALYWYRQSLGQGLEFLIYFQGNSAPDKSGLPSDRFSAERTGGSVSTLTIQRTQQEDSAVYLCASSAPGALTDTQYFGPGTRLTVL.

This clonotype was seen many times. This chain links TRBV9 with TRBJ2-3, with TRBD2 matching over 13 bases. Germline-derived CDR1 and CDR2 are SGDLS and YYNGEE. This CDR3 comprises 16 residues. The ends lost 4 bases at V and 2 bases at J; junction bases unmatched: 4. The CDR3 coding sequence is TGTGCCAGCAGCTTCACTAGCGGGGGGGCCACAGATACGCAGTATTTT. Its protein product is CASSFTSGGATDTQYF.

The table lists this clonotype with a few counts. The chain links TRBV7-9 to TRBJ2-1; the D gene could be TRBD1 or TRBD2 (7 bases each). Looked up from germline, CDR1 is SEHNR and CDR2 is FQNEAQ (reference sequence). The length of the CDR3 is 15 residues. V was clipped by 4 bases and J by 6 bases, with 16 bases between them. In DNA, the CDR3 is TGTGCCAGCAGCTATCCAGGGGGGAGGGTCAATGAGCAGTTCTTC. Its protein product is CASSYPGGRVNEQFF. Looking up the rest from reference TRBV7-9 and TRBJ2-1 gives the full variable domain: DTGVSQNPRHKITKRGQNVTFRCDPISEHNRLYWYRQTLGQGPEFLTYFQNEAQLEKSRLLSDRFSAERPKGSFSTLEIQRTEQGDSAMYLCASSYPGGRVNEQFFGPGTRLTVL.

This clonotype was found many times. V usage is TRBV15 and J usage is TRBJ2-5; D is undetermined. V was trimmed by 0 bases and J by 7 bases, leaving 15 bases between them. CDR3 length: 15 residues. CDR1 is LNHNV and CDR2 is YYDKDF in the germline V gene (reference sequence). DNA of the CDR3: TGTGCCACCAGCAGAGATGGACGGCAATCCGGGACCCAGTACTTC. Its protein product is CATSRDGRQSGTQYF.

The chain employs TRBV15 and TRBJ2-3; D remains ambiguous. The CDR3 extends over 17 amino acids. V was shortened by 1 base and J by 2 bases, with 16 bases between the two germline ends. Per the germline V gene, CDR1 is LNHNV and CDR2 is YYDKDF (reference sequence). CDR3: CATSRAGTNDFTDTQYF. The CDR3 DNA reads TGTGCCACCAGCAGAGCGGGTACTAACGACTTCACAGATACGCAGTATTTT. Full variable domain (rest looked up from reference TRBV15 and TRBJ2-3): DAMVIQNPRYQVTQFGKPVTLSCSQTLNHNVMYWYQQKSSQAPKLLFHYYDKDFNNEADTPDNFQSRRPNTSFCFLDIRSPGLGDTAMYLCATSRAGTNDFTDTQYFGPGTRLTVL.

This clonotype was counted at least ten times. The V call is TRBV7-9, the J call TRBJ2-3; D may be TRBD1 (6 bases). CDR1 is SEHNR and CDR2 is FQNEAQ in the germline V gene (reference sequence). V was trimmed by 4 bases and J by 0 bases, leaving 11 bases between them. The CDR3 loop spans 15 amino acids. Here the CDR3 reads CASSSWGTSTDTQYF. The CDR3 DNA is TGTGCCAGCAGCTCTTGGGGGACAAGCACAGATACGCAGTATTTT.

This clonotype was observed many times. The V gene is TRBV2, the J gene TRBJ2-5; the match to TRBD1 covers 9 bases. The germline V gene encodes CDR1 SNHLY and CDR2 FYNNEI. The J segment lost 4 bases and the V segment lost 6 bases, leaving 6 bases of the junction unmatched. The CDR3 runs 14 residues. The CDR3 region is CASSPRTGVETQYF. The CDR3 region has the DNA TGTGCCAGCAGCCCGAGGACAGGGGTAGAGACCCAGTACTTC.

CDR3 in DNA: TGTGCCAGCACTTCTTCCCCCACCGGGGAGCTGTTTTTT. Its protein product is CASTSSPTGELFF. The J gene is TRBJ2-2, the V gene TRBV28; the D is unclear. Germline CDR1 and CDR2: MDHEN and SYDVKM. Trimming pared 7 bases from V and 4 bases from J, leaving 10 bases between. The CDR3 covers 13 residues.

This clonotype appeared many times. This rearrangement joins TRBV7-6 to TRBJ1-3; D perhaps matches TRBD1 (6 bases). Trimming shortened V by 5 bases and J by 9 bases, and 14 bases separated the two germline ends. This CDR3 contains 13 residues. Per germline, CDR1 SGHVS and CDR2 FNYEAQ. CDR3 in DNA: TGTGCCAGCAGCGGCCAGGGGAAGGCCACCATATATTTT. It codes for CASSGQGKATIYF.

This clonotype was counted at least ten times. This chain uses TRBV6-2 or TRBV6-3 with TRBJ1-5, with D unclear. The CDR3 spans 15 residues. Trimming stripped 4 bases from V and 0 bases from J, with 10 bases between. Germline loops: CDR1 MNHEY, CDR2 SVGEGT. The chain's CDR3 is CASSSISYSNQPQHF. The CDR3, as DNA: TGTGCCAGCAGTTCAATTTCTTATAGCAATCAGCCCCAGCATTTT.

There are a few counts of this clonotype. The V call is TRBV7-2, the J call TRBJ1-1, with a weak D call TRBD1 (5 bases). The V gene lost 5 bases and the J gene lost 5 bases, with 21 bases spanning the gap. This CDR3 is built from 16 residues. The germline V gene encodes CDR1 SGHTA and CDR2 FQGNSA. CDR3 loop: CASSPYSRGEWTEAFF. CDR3 nucleotides: TGTGCCAGCAGCCCCTACTCCCGGGGGGAGTGGACTGAAGCTTTCTTT.

The J gene is TRBJ1-1, the V gene TRBV7-2; no clear D. Germline values: CDR1 SGHTA, CDR2 FQGNSA. V lost 1 base and J 5 bases, leaving 8 bases between the germline ends. The CDR3 covers 13 residues. CDR3 amino acids: CASSLGPATEAFF. As DNA, the CDR3 is TGTGCCAGCAGCTTAGGCCCAGCGACTGAAGCTTTCTTT.